The 30 T cell receptor beta chains given below trace back to one sample, sequenced in a study of radiotherapy plus CTLA-4 blockade in lung cancer. The data were produced by immunoSEQ multiplex PCR, yet TCRdb's version contains in-frame clones alone and is incomplete. This table holds roughly 97,000 clones, 65% to 75% found once. Sequencing used peripheral blood, obtained from a patient treated with radiotherapy plus ipilimumab. These receptors came from a human donor with non-small cell lung cancer who had a partial response to radiotherapy plus ipilimumab. Some clones in this sample may be carry-over from other donors' samples.

The chain couples TRBV5-1 to TRBJ2-7; D gene ambiguous. In germline, CDR1 is SGHRS, CDR2 YFSETQ. This CDR3 is built from 14 residues. V shed 0 bases and J shed 3 bases, with 10 bases lying between them. The CDR3 is CASSLGGVIYEQYF. For the CDR3, the DNA is TGCGCCAGCAGCTTGGGAGGAGTGATCTACGAGCAGTACTTC.

V is TRBV27 and J is TRBJ2-3; TRBD2 matches 9 bases. This CDR3 is 16 amino acids long. Unmatched junction bases numbered 12, after V lost 2 bases and J lost 9 bases. Looked up from germline, CDR1 is MNHEY and CDR2 is SMNVEV (reference sequence). The CDR3 coding sequence is TGTGCCAGCAGTTTACGGTCTAGCGGGACATATATAACGCAGTATTTT. It specifies CASSLRSSGTYITQYF.

This clone was observed once. The chain employs TRBV7-2 and TRBJ1-1; D might be TRBD1 (5 bases). This CDR3 has 15 residues. The germline V gene has CDR1 SGHTA and CDR2 FQGNSA. V lost 1 base to trimming and J lost 7 bases, with 16 bases between them. The chain's CDR3 is CASSLGARASHEAFF. The CDR3 DNA sequence: TGTGCCAGCAGCTTAGGGGCCAGGGCATCCCATGAAGCTTTCTTT.

This clone was seen a single time. The chain couples TRBV11-3 to TRBJ2-2; D may be TRBD2 (6 bases). Germline lookup yields CDR1 SGHNT and CDR2 YENEEA. Deletions cut 0 bases from V and 11 bases from J, with 10 bases between. The CDR3 extends over 13 amino acids. The CDR3 region has the DNA TGTGCCAGCAGCTTAGAAGCTGCGGGAGAGCTGTTTTTT. Translated, it gives CASSLEAAGELFF.

V gene TRBV2 combines with J gene TRBJ1-1, with D uncertain. The CDR3 covers 16 residues. The V gene lost 0 bases and the J gene lost 3 bases, with 14 bases spanning the gap. Per germline, CDR1 SNHLY and CDR2 FYNNEI. The CDR3 region has the DNA TGTGCCAGCAGTGAAGCGCGGTATGCTGGCGACACTGAAGCTTTCTTT. It yields the protein CASSEARYAGDTEAFF.

The chain combines TRBV5-1 with TRBJ2-7, with 7 bases identical to TRBD2. The ends lost 2 bases at V and 5 bases at J; junction bases unmatched: 10. Germline V gene sequence: CDR1 SGHRS, CDR2 YFSETQ. The CDR3 covers 15 residues. The CDR3 bases are TGCGCCAGCAGCTTCCTCGGCGGGAGTTTCGACGAGCAGTACTTC. This sequence encodes CASSFLGGSFDEQYF.

This clone turned up a few times. The rearrangement joins TRBV4-2 to TRBJ2-3, with 11 bases identical to TRBD2. The trim removed 4 bases at V and 6 bases at J, leaving 15 bases unmatched. The germline V gene encodes CDR1 LGHNA and CDR2 YNFKEQ. This CDR3 has 18 residues. The CDR3 reads CASSLGDLLAGGPDTQYF. The CDR3, as DNA: TGTGCCAGCAGCCTAGGGGACTTGTTAGCGGGGGGGCCGGATACGCAGTATTTT.

The gene calls are TRBV6-5 and TRBJ2-5; TRBD2 is a possible D gene (6 bases). Trimming removed 7 bases from V and 4 bases from J, with 16 bases in between. Germline V gives CDR1 MNHEY, CDR2 SVGAGI. The CDR3 length is 14 residues. In DNA, the CDR3 is TGTGCCAGCAACTTTGAGGGAGGCGGAGAGACCCAGTACTTC. Protein product: CASNFEGGGETQYF.

The chain carries TRBV19 and TRBJ2-7; 11 nucleotides match TRBD1. Per germline, CDR1 LNHDA and CDR2 SQIVND (reference sequence). The CDR3 sequence is 17 residues long. V gave up 3 bases and J gave up 4 bases; unmatched junction bases: 11. The CDR3 DNA follows: TGTGCCAGTAGTATTTCCGGACAGGGGGCGTCCCAATACGAGCAGTACTTC. It translates to CASSISGQGASQYEQYF.

The V call is TRBV19, the J call TRBJ1-2; a possible D gene is TRBD1 (6 bases). V shed 5 bases and J shed 7 bases, with 14 bases lying between them. Germline assignment: CDR1 LNHDA and CDR2 SQIVND (reference sequence). The CDR3 is 13 residues long. The CDR3 loop is CASSASGVSGYTF. Here the CDR3 DNA reads TGTGCCAGTAGTGCGTCAGGGGTTAGTGGCTACACCTTC.

The V gene is TRBV7-2, the J gene TRBJ1-5; 8 bases are shared with TRBD1. There are 14 residues in the CDR3. Germline V gives CDR1 SGHTA, CDR2 FQGNSA. Trimming cost V 3 bases and J 3 bases; bases outside gene matches: 1. The CDR3 region has the DNA TGTGCCAGCAGCTTGGGACAGGTCAATCAGCCCCAGCATTTT. This encodes CASSLGQVNQPQHF.

V and J are TRBV6-1 and TRBJ2-1; a possible D gene is TRBD2 (7 bases). The CDR3 is 16 residues long. The V and J ends lost 2 bases and 7 bases respectively, with 18 bases between them. Looked up from germline, CDR1 is MNHNS and CDR2 is SASEGT. DNA for the CDR3: TGTGCCAGCAGTGAAATCCGGGGGGCTCTTCTGAATGAGCAGTTCTTC. It translates to CASSEIRGALLNEQFF.

CDR3 DNA sequence: TGTGCCAGCCGGACAACTATCTTGAACACTGAAGCTTTCTTT. It specifies CASRTTILNTEAFF. The chain has TRBV6-6 and TRBJ1-1, with a tentative D call TRBD1 (5 bases). Trimming shortened V by 8 bases and J by 0 bases, and 13 bases separated the two germline ends. The CDR3 covers 14 residues. Germline V gene lookup returns CDR1 MNHNY and CDR2 SVGAGI (reference sequence).

This clone appeared a few times. The V and J genes are TRBV7-2 and TRBJ1-4; perhaps TRBD1 as D (5 bases). Between the trimmed V and J ends, which lost 4 bases and 12 bases, there was a span of 18 bases. There are 14 residues in the CDR3. The germline CDR1 and CDR2 sequences are SGHTA and FQGNSA. The CDR3 region has the DNA TGTGCCAGCAGCTCCGAGGGGTACGGGGGGGAACTGTTTTTT. Residues: CASSSEGYGGELFF.

The chain joins TRBV11-1 to TRBJ1-2; D remains unclear. Germline CDR1 SGHAT, CDR2 FQDESV (reference sequence). The CDR3 has 12 residues. V lost 1 base and J lost 6, with 6 bases in between. The chain's CDR3 is CASSLGEDGYTF. In nucleotides, the CDR3 is TGTGCCAGCAGCTTAGGCGAGGATGGCTACACCTTC.

The V call is TRBV2, the J call TRBJ2-3; the D is unclear. Trimming removed 2 bases from V and 4 bases from J, with 7 bases in between. The CDR3 loop spans 13 amino acids. Per the germline V gene, CDR1 is SNHLY and CDR2 is FYNNEI. The CDR3 is CASSESLADTQYF. The DNA for the CDR3 is TGTGCCAGCAGTGAATCGCTAGCAGATACGCAGTATTTT.

The chain has TRBV6-6 and TRBJ2-5; 7 bases map to TRBD1. This CDR3 is built from 15 residues. From germline, CDR1 is MNHNY and CDR2 SVGAGI (reference sequence). The V segment lost 5 bases and the J segment 2 bases; nucleotides outside the gene matches: 8. The chain's CDR3 is CASSVPLGQQETQYF. The DNA for the CDR3 is TGTGCCAGCAGTGTTCCCCTGGGACAGCAAGAGACCCAGTACTTC.

The chain couples TRBV28 to TRBJ2-7; D may be TRBD2 (5 bases). V lost 2 bases, J lost 2 bases, and 13 bases lay in between. Per germline, CDR1 MDHEN and CDR2 SYDVKM. This CDR3 contains 15 residues. In DNA form, the CDR3 reads TGTGCCAGCAGTTTAGGGGTCTTGACTACCTACGAGCAGTACTTC. Amino acids: CASSLGVLTTYEQYF.

V and J are TRBV5-1 and TRBJ1-1, with D unclear. The length of the CDR3 is 14 residues. V was pared by 1 base and J by 8 bases, with 15 bases between. Germline V gene lookup returns CDR1 SGHRS and CDR2 YFSETQ. The chain's CDR3 is CASSLPGPLSEAFF. In DNA form, the CDR3 reads TGCGCCAGCAGCTTGCCAGGTCCCCTATCCGAAGCTTTCTTT.

This clone was observed once. V gene TRBV5-1 combines with J gene TRBJ2-1; the match to TRBD2 covers 7 bases. Trimming at V came to 4 bases and at J to 7 bases, leaving 5 bases not matched to a gene. The germline V gene encodes CDR1 SGHRS and CDR2 YFSETQ. The CDR3 is made up of 13 amino acids. This chain's CDR3 is CASSRGGANEQFF. The DNA of the CDR3 is TGCGCCAGCAGCCGGGGAGGGGCGAATGAGCAGTTCTTC.

The count of this clone is one. The V gene is TRBV5-4, the J gene TRBJ1-6, with D possibly matching TRBD1 (5 bases). Germline V gene sequence: CDR1 SGHNT, CDR2 YYREEE (reference sequence). Trimming took off 4 bases at V and 8 bases at J, with 19 bases between the two ends. The CDR3 sequence is 16 residues long. Here the CDR3 DNA reads TGTGCCAGCAGCCCGTCCTGGGGCAGGGAGGATTCACCCCTCCACTTT. This gives the protein CASSPSWGREDSPLHF. Full variable domain (remainder filled in from reference TRBV5-4 and TRBJ1-6): ETGVTQSPTHLIKTRGQQVTLRCSSQSGHNTVSWYQQALGQGPQFIFQYYREEENGRGNFPPRFSGLQFPNYSSELNVNALELDDSALYLCASSPSWGREDSPLHFGNGTRLTVT.

This clone was counted a single time. This chain uses TRBV19 with TRBJ2-3, with 7 bases lining up with TRBD1. This CDR3 is 15 amino acids long. In germline, CDR1 is LNHDA, CDR2 SQIVND (reference sequence). Trimming took 5 bases from V and 4 from J; bases not matched to a gene: 9. The CDR3 DNA is TGTGCCAGTAGTTCACTTGGGACAGAATCAGATACGCAGTATTTT. Encoded protein: CASSSLGTESDTQYF.

The rearrangement links TRBV6-6 to TRBJ2-1; D is possibly TRBD2 (5 bases). Trimming took 4 bases from V and 6 from J, leaving 19 bases between them. The CDR3 contains 16 residues. Germline V lookup: CDR1 MNHNY, CDR2 SVGAGI (reference sequence). The DNA of the CDR3 is TGTGCCAGCAGTTCACCGGGAACACTCCGGGTCAATGAGCAGTTCTTC. Translating gives CASSSPGTLRVNEQFF.

The chain has TRBV30 and TRBJ2-1; D uncertain. Trimming pared 8 bases from V and 4 bases from J, leaving 9 bases between. Germline V gene data show CDR1 as GTSNPN and CDR2 as SVGIG (reference sequence). There are 11 residues in the CDR3. CDR3 in DNA: TGTGCCCTAGAAGCTTACAATGAGCAGTTCTTC. As protein: CALEAYNEQFF. Variable domain in full (rest from reference TRBV30 and TRBJ2-1): SQTIHQWPATLVQPVGSPLSLECTVEGTSNPNLYWYRQAAGRGLQLLFYSVGIGQISSEVPQNLSASRPQDRQFILSSKKLLLSDSGFYLCALEAYNEQFFGPGTRLTVL.

This chain joins TRBV5-5 and TRBJ1-4; tentative D call: TRBD1 (6 bases). V shed 0 bases and J shed 8 bases, with 17 bases lying between them. The CDR3 loop spans 16 amino acids. Germline assignment: CDR1 SGHKS and CDR2 YYEKEE (reference sequence). CDR3 nucleotide sequence: TGTGCCAGCAGCTTGGGGGACACAGGGATGAGAGAAAAACTGTTTTTT. The encoded protein is CASSLGDTGMREKLFF.

This chain uses TRBV9 with TRBJ2-1; TRBD2 agrees at 10 bases. Per the germline V gene, CDR1 is SGDLS and CDR2 is YYNGEE. The V segment lost 4 bases and the J segment 9 bases; nucleotides outside the gene matches: 16. The CDR3 has 17 amino acids. The CDR3 sequence is CASSTNTGSGGLSEQFF. For the CDR3, the DNA is TGTGCCAGCAGCACAAATACGGGTAGCGGGGGGCTCAGTGAGCAGTTCTTC. Using reference TRBV9 and TRBJ2-1 for the parts outside the CDR3, the full variable domain is DSGVTQTPKHLITATGQRVTLRCSPRSGDLSVYWYQQSLDQGLQFLIQYYNGEERAKGNILERFSAQQFPDLHSELNLSSLELGDSALYFCASSTNTGSGGLSEQFFGPGTRLTVL.

The V call is TRBV5-6, the J call TRBJ2-2; 7 bases map to TRBD1. The CDR3 extends over 15 amino acids. With V trimmed by 2 bases and J by 6 bases, 7 bases remained unmatched. Germline CDR1 SGHDT, CDR2 YYEEEE. CDR3 sequence: CASSFDRVTPGELFF. CDR3 sequence (DNA): TGTGCCAGCAGCTTCGACAGGGTAACCCCCGGGGAGCTGTTTTTT.

The chain joins TRBV6-6 to TRBJ2-1; 8 bases map to TRBD2. Germline V gives CDR1 MNHNY, CDR2 SVGAGI (reference sequence). Trimming at V came to 10 bases and at J to 6 bases, leaving 8 bases not matched to a gene. This CDR3 has 13 amino acids. The CDR3 bases are TGTGCCACCAAAGCGGGAGCCCCCAATGAGCAGTTCTTC. This gives the protein CATKAGAPNEQFF.

The rearrangement joins TRBV7-2 to TRBJ2-1; a possible D gene is TRBD2 (5 bases). Trimming pared 7 bases from V and 10 bases from J, leaving 11 bases between. This CDR3 contains 11 residues. Germline V gene data show CDR1 as SGHTA and CDR2 as FQGNSA. The CDR3 sequence is CASKPREEQFF. The CDR3, as DNA: TGTGCCAGCAAGCCGAGGGAAGAGCAGTTCTTC.

This chain joins TRBV6-6 and TRBJ2-1, with 14 bases matching TRBD2. This CDR3 contains 15 residues. Germline V lookup: CDR1 MNHNY, CDR2 SVGAGI (reference sequence). J gave up 6 bases and V 2 bases, and 0 bases lay outside the gene matches. Here the CDR3 DNA reads TGTGCCAGCAGTTACGGGACTAGCGGGGGCAATGAGCAGTTCTTC. Translation gives CASSYGTSGGNEQFF.